This TCR beta chain was recovered during a study of control samples from healthy donors and cancer patients. Germline V gives CDR1 WNHNN, CDR2 SYGVQD (reference sequence). Germline trimming cut 7 bases from V and 5 bases from J; bases unmatched to any gene: 2. CDR3 size: 12 residues. The method was immunoSEQ multiplex PCR; TCRdb's version includes in-frame clones alone and lacks a portion of them. In the table there are about 75,000 clones, 94% of which are singletons. The clonotype comes from a woman aged 40-49 years in good health. Sequencing used blood. The chain joins TRBV10-1 to TRBJ1-1, with 9 nucleotides matching TRBD1. The CDR3 DNA follows: TGCGCCAGCAAGGGACAGGGAACTGAAGCTTTCTTT. It translates to CASKGQGTEAFF.